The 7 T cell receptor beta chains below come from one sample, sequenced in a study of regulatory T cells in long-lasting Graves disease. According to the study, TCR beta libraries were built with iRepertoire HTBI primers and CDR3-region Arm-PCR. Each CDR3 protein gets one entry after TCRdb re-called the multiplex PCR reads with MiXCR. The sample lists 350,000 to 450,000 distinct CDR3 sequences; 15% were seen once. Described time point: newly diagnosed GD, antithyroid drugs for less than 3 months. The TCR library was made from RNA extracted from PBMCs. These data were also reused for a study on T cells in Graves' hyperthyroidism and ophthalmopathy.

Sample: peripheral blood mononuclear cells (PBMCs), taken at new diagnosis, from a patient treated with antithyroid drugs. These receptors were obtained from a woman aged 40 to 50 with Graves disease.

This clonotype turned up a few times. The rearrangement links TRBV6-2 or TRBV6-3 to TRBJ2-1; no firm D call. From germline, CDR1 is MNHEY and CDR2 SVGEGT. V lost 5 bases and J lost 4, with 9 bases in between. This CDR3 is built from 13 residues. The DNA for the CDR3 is TGTGCCAGCAGTAACGACTTTTACAATGAGCAGTTCTTC. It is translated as CASSNDFYNEQFF.

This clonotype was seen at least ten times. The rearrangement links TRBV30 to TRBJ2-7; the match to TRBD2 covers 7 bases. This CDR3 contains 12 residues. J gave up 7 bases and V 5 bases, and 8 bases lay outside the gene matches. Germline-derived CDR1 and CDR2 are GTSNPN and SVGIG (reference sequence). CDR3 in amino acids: CAWGTTYQEQYF. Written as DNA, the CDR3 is TGTGCCTGGGGGACTACTTACCAGGAGCAGTACTTC.

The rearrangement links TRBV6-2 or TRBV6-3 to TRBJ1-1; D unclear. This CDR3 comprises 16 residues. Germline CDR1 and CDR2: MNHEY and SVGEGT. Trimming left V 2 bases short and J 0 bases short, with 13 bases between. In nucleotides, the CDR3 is TGTGCCAGCAGTTACCCCCTGGGAGGAATGAACACTGAAGCTTTCTTT. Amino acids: CASSYPLGGMNTEAFF.

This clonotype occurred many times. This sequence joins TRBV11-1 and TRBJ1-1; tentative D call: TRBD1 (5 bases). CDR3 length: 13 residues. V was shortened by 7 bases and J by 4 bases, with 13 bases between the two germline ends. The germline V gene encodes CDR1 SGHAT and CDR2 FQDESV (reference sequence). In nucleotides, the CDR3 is TGTGCCAGCAACGAGGGGAGTGGCACTGAAGCTTTCTTT. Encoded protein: CASNEGSGTEAFF.

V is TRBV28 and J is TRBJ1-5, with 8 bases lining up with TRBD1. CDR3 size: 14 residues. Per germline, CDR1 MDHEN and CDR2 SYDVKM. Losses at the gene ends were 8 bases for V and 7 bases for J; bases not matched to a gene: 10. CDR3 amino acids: CASLQTGEGQPQHF. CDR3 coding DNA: TGTGCCAGCCTTCAGACAGGGGAGGGCCAGCCCCAGCATTTT.

CDR3 residues: CASRPGQGYDEQFF. In nucleotides, the CDR3 is TGTGCCAGCAGGCCGGGACAGGGGTATGATGAGCAGTTCTTC. The chain employs TRBV6-1 and TRBJ2-1; TRBD1 aligns across 10 bases. With 6 bases clipped from V and 8 bases from J, the junction kept 7 bases outside the gene matches. Germline V gene lookup returns CDR1 MNHNS and CDR2 SASEGT. CDR3 length equals 14 residues.

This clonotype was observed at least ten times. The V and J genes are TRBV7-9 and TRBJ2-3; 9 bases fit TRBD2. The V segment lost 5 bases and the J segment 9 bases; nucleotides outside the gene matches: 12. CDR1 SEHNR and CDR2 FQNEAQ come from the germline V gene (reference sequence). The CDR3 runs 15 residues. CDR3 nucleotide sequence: TGTGCCAGCAGCCCCGGGTTAGTAGCGGGAGCCACGCAGTATTTT. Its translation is CASSPGLVAGATQYF.